One sample yielded the 2 T cell receptor beta chains listed below, sequenced in a study of T-cell reconstitution after alpha-beta-depleted transplantation in children. Unique molecular identifiers tagged the TCRbeta library. TCRdb ran MiXCR on the PCR reads and lists one entry per CDR3 protein. The sample has some 840,000 distinct CDR3 sequences; about 16% are singletons. The source was PBMCs, mostly from graft donor cells, collected 360 days after TCRalphabeta/CD19-depleted stem cell transplant. These receptors were obtained from a male patient younger than 18 who had a stem cell transplant for acute lymphoblastic leukemia, so the T cells may come from the graft donor.

The CDR3 DNA sequence: TGTGCCAGCTCACCGCTGGCCGGGGAGACCCAGTACTTC. Amino acids: CASSPLAGETQYF. The chain is built from TRBV18 and TRBJ2-5, with no clear D. Germline CDR1 reads KGHSH; CDR2 reads LQKENI. Trimming shortened V by 3 bases and J by 5 bases, and 10 bases separated the two germline ends. The CDR3 is made up of 13 amino acids. The full variable domain, completed using reference TRBV18 and TRBJ2-5, is NAGVMQNPRHLVRRRGQEARLRCSPMKGHSHVYWYRQLPEEGLKFMVYLQKENIIDESGMPKERFSAEFPKEGPSILRIQQVVRGDSAAYFCASSPLAGETQYFGPGTRLLVL.

This clonotype was recorded at least ten times. This chain joins TRBV25-1 and TRBJ2-1; TRBD2 matches at 8 bases. The CDR3 has 14 residues. V lost 2 bases to trimming and J lost 7 bases; unmatched junction nucleotides: 4. CDR1 MGHDK and CDR2 SYGVNS come from the germline V gene. The CDR3 spells CASSEPGRVNEQFF. CDR3 coding DNA: TGTGCCAGCAGTGAACCCGGGAGGGTTAATGAGCAGTTCTTC.